Below are 23 T cell receptor beta chains sequenced from a single sample in a study of neurological immune-mediated disorders (dated by TCRdb to between 2018 and 2020). Library method: 5' RACE. Sequencing was performed on an Illumina HiSeq 2500. The raw public data were reprocessed by TCRdb itself: fastp quality trimming at Q25, MiXCR clonotype calling, in-frame beta chains only. Merged by CDR3 protein, the rows form single entries marked with the most common genes and DNA. The sample records more than 25,000 distinct CDR3 sequences, 9.5% to 13% of which are singletons. The ten most abundant clones make up about 5.3% of the sample. Source material: PBMCs. The receptors here all came from a woman aged 60 to 75 in good health.

This clonotype was detected a few times. The rearrangement links TRBV20-1 to TRBJ1-1; perhaps TRBD1 as D (5 bases). The V and J ends lost 7 bases and 6 bases respectively, with 15 bases between them. The CDR3 has 12 residues. CDR1 is DFQATT, CDR2 SNEGSKA, per germline (reference sequence). CDR3 nucleotides: TGCAGTGACCTCACACCGGGACCTGAAGCTTTCTTT. Protein sequence: CSDLTPGPEAFF.

Points on this clonotype: This sequence may be a read error, since a much larger clone differs from it by one base. This chain joins TRBV12-3 or TRBV12-4 and TRBJ2-3; D perhaps matches TRBD2 (6 bases). V gave up 7 bases and J gave up 4 bases, with 18 bases separating them. The CDR3 loop spans 15 amino acids. CDR3 sequence: CASIPDWERADTQYF. DNA of the CDR3: TGTGCCAGCATTCCGGACTGGGAGCGGGCAGATACGCAGTATTTT.

This clonotype was picked up a small number of times. The rearrangement joins TRBV5-5 to TRBJ1-6, with D unclear. Germline V gene lookup returns CDR1 SGHKS and CDR2 YYEKEE (reference sequence). The CDR3 extends over 15 amino acids. V gave up 0 bases and J gave up 8 bases, with 12 bases separating them. Here the CDR3 DNA reads TGTGCCAGCAGCTTGGAGAGGGTGGTCTATTCACCCCTCCACTTT. As protein: CASSLERVVYSPLHF.

This clonotype was seen ten or more times. The chain recombines TRBV5-4 with TRBJ1-2; D remains unclear. The CDR3 extends over 12 amino acids. The germline CDR1 and CDR2 sequences are SGHNT and YYREEE (reference sequence). Trimming left V 2 bases short and J 8 bases short, with 10 bases between. CDR3 region: CASSFGRLGYTF. DNA for the CDR3: TGTGCCAGCAGCTTCGGGCGGCTCGGCTACACCTTC.

At least ten counts were recorded for this clonotype. This chain's CDR3 is CASSLGPPSGNTIYF. The CDR3 region has the DNA TGTGCCAGCAGCTTAGGGCCCCCCTCTGGAAACACCATATATTTT. This chain connects TRBV7-2 to TRBJ1-3; unclear D gene. The germline V gene encodes CDR1 SGHTA and CDR2 FQGNSA. V was cut by 1 base and J by 0 bases, with 7 bases left in between. CDR3 length: 15 residues. Full variable domain (rest looked up from reference TRBV7-2 and TRBJ1-3): GAGVSQSPSNKVTEKGKDVELRCDPISGHTALYWYRQSLGQGLEFLIYFQGNSAPDKSGLPSDRFSAERTGGSVSTLTIQRTQQEDSAVYLCASSLGPPSGNTIYFGEGSWLTVV.

By sample fraction, this clonotype is medium-sized (0.01 to 0.1%). The chain's CDR3 is CASSSTPGRKYF. CDR3 nucleotides: TGTGCCAGCAGCTCAACCCCGGGACGGAAGTACTTC. The chain is built from TRBV11-2 and TRBJ2-5; tentatively, D is TRBD1 or TRBD2 (5 bases each). In germline, CDR1 is SGHAT, CDR2 FQNNGV. Between the trimmed V and J ends, which lost 4 bases and 12 bases, there was a span of 15 bases. This CDR3 comprises 12 residues.

This clonotype has ten or more counts. This chain connects TRBV5-1 to TRBJ2-2, with D uncertain. V lost 1 base, J lost 2 bases, and 9 bases lay in between. The length of the CDR3 is 15 residues. Germline CDR1 and CDR2: SGHRS and YFSETQ. Written as DNA, the CDR3 is TGCGCCAGCAGCTTGAATTTCCTAAACACCGGGGAGCTGTTTTTT. This codes for CASSLNFLNTGELFF.

The rearrangement joins TRBV5-1 to TRBJ1-1; TRBD1 matches 8 bases. The ends lost 0 bases at V and 1 base at J; junction bases unmatched: 5. Per the germline V gene, CDR1 is SGHRS and CDR2 is YFSETQ. This CDR3 is 16 amino acids long. The DNA for the CDR3 is TGCGCCAGCAGCTTGGGGTCCGGGACAGGGAACACTGAAGCTTTCTTT. Protein: CASSLGSGTGNTEAFF.

This clonotype occurred many times. V and J are TRBV5-1 and TRBJ1-5; TRBD1 is a possible D gene (5 bases). V was pared by 5 bases and J by 2 bases, with 11 bases between. Germline loops: CDR1 SGHRS, CDR2 YFSETQ. The CDR3 extends over 14 amino acids. The CDR3 DNA is TGCGCCAGCAGGCCAGGGACGGGCAATCAGCCCCAGCATTTT. Translating gives CASRPGTGNQPQHF.

This clonotype was seen repeatedly, ten times or more. As DNA, the CDR3 is TGTGCCATCCAGGGGGCGGTCAGCTCCTACGAGCAGTACTTC. This codes for CAIQGAVSSYEQYF. The V call is TRBV10-3, the J call TRBJ2-7; 8 positions match TRBD1. The germline gives CDR1 ENHRY, CDR2 SYGVKD. This CDR3 is built from 14 residues. With V trimmed by 8 bases and J by 0 bases, 6 bases remained unmatched.

The J gene is TRBJ1-1, the V gene TRBV20-1, with D unclear. V was cut by 1 base and J by 2 bases, with 17 bases left in between. The CDR3 is 16 residues long. Germline CDR1 is DFQATT and CDR2 is SNEGSKA (reference sequence). The CDR3 DNA reads TGCAGTGCTAGAGTCCTCGGCCTTACCCTTAACACTGAAGCTTTCTTT. Translated: CSARVLGLTLNTEAFF.

This clonotype has a count of ten or more. The chain is built from TRBV27 and TRBJ1-4; 7 bases map to TRBD1. The CDR3 consists of 15 residues. The junction had 8 bases not matched to a gene; V was cut back by 3 bases and J by 7 bases. Germline lookup yields CDR1 MNHEY and CDR2 SMNVEV (reference sequence). CDR3 sequence reads: CASSFRQGRREKLFF. The CDR3 DNA reads TGTGCCAGCAGTTTCCGACAGGGTAGGCGTGAAAAACTGTTTTTT.

This clonotype was picked up many times. The rearrangement uses TRBV9 and TRBJ2-7; TRBD1 might be the D (5 bases). Germline CDR1 reads SGDLS; CDR2 reads YYNGEE. Trimming stripped 0 bases from V and 1 base from J, with 8 bases between. The CDR3 spans 14 residues. The CDR3 here is CASSVEGVSYEQYF. The CDR3 DNA reads as TGTGCCAGCAGCGTAGAAGGGGTTTCCTACGAGCAGTACTTC.

There are many counts of this clonotype. In nucleotides, the CDR3 is TGTGCCAGCAGGCGACAGGTCACCGGGGAGCTGTTTTTT. Protein sequence: CASRRQVTGELFF. V and J are TRBV12-3 or TRBV12-4 and TRBJ2-2; weak D call: TRBD1 (6 bases). The CDR3 spans 13 residues. V was clipped by 6 bases and J by 4 bases, with 9 bases between them.

There are many counts of this clonotype. The chain couples TRBV3-1 to TRBJ1-2; D is ambiguous. This CDR3 is 13 amino acids long. Germline V gives CDR1 LGHDT, CDR2 YNNKEL (reference sequence). V was pared by 1 base and J by 5 bases, with 8 bases between. CDR3 in DNA: TGTGCCAGCAGCCAAGGGACTGGGTATGGCTACACCTTC. The encoded protein is CASSQGTGYGYTF. Looking up the rest from reference TRBV3-1 and TRBJ1-2 gives the full variable domain: DTAVSQTPKYLVTQMGNDKSIKCEQNLGHDTMYWYKQDSKKFLKIMFSYNNKELIINETVPNRFSPKSPDKAHLNLHINSLELGDSAVYFCASSQGTGYGYTFGSGTRLTVV.

This clonotype was seen repeatedly, ten times or more. The chain is built from TRBV10-3 and TRBJ1-2, with a tentative D call TRBD1 (6 bases). The ends were cut back, 10 bases at V and 8 bases at J, with 17 bases in the middle. Germline CDR1 reads ENHRY; CDR2 reads SYGVKD. This CDR3 spans 12 amino acids. CDR3 nucleotide sequence: TGTGCCACGCAGGGGCGTCTGGGCGGCTACACCTTC. The encoded protein is CATQGRLGGYTF.

V usage is TRBV7-9 and J usage is TRBJ1-1; 11 bases match TRBD1. The V and J ends lost 5 bases and 4 bases, in that order; junction bases with no gene match: 9. The length of the CDR3 is 16 residues. CDR1 is SEHNR and CDR2 is FQNEAQ in the germline V gene (reference sequence). The CDR3 loop reads CASSPGQGAQLTEAFF. DNA for the CDR3: TGTGCCAGCAGCCCCGGACAGGGGGCGCAGCTCACTGAAGCTTTCTTT. The variable domain in full, with the rest retrieved from reference TRBV7-9 and TRBJ1-1, is DTGVSQNPRHKITKRGQNVTFRCDPISEHNRLYWYRQTLGQGPEFLTYFQNEAQLEKSRLLSDRFSAERPKGSFSTLEIQRTEQGDSAMYLCASSPGQGAQLTEAFFGQGTRLTVV.

In its sample, this clonotype was seen many times. V gene TRBV5-5 combines with J gene TRBJ2-7, with D possibly TRBD2 on 5 matching bases. CDR3 length equals 14 residues. V lost 2 bases and J lost 2, with 11 bases in between. Germline CDR1 reads SGHKS; CDR2 reads YYEKEE (reference sequence). CDR3 in amino acids: CASSFLEGPYEQYF. DNA for the CDR3: TGTGCCAGCAGCTTCCTTGAGGGCCCCTACGAGCAGTACTTC.

In its sample, this clonotype was seen many times. The chain is built from TRBV5-1 and TRBJ1-3, with D possibly matching TRBD1 (6 bases). The V and J ends lost 0 bases and 4 bases respectively, with 17 bases between them. This CDR3 is built from 17 residues. The V gene's germline CDR1 is SGHRS and CDR2 YFSETQ. The CDR3 nucleotides are TGCGCCAGCAGCTTGGCACAGGGTAACTTCAAGGGAAACACCATATATTTT. Its protein product is CASSLAQGNFKGNTIYF. The complete variable domain, with remaining parts taken from reference TRBV5-1 and TRBJ1-3, reads KAGVTQTPRYLIKTRGQQVTLSCSPISGHRSVSWYQQTPGQGLQFLFEYFSETQRNKGNFPGRFSGRQFSNSRSEMNVSTLELGDSALYLCASSLAQGNFKGNTIYFGEGSWLTVV.

The chain uses TRBV5-8 and TRBJ2-7, with D perhaps TRBD1 or TRBD2 (6 bases each). This CDR3 comprises 15 residues. The germline V gene encodes CDR1 SGHTS and CDR2 YDEGEE. V was clipped by 5 bases and J by 3 bases, with 18 bases between them. The CDR3 DNA reads TGTGCCAGCAGAAGGAGGGGACACTTGTTCTACGAGCAGTACTTC. It yields the protein CASRRRGHLFYEQYF.

This clonotype appeared a few times. The V gene is TRBV5-5, the J gene TRBJ2-1; the D gene could be TRBD1 or TRBD2 (6 bases each). Germline V lookup: CDR1 SGHKS, CDR2 YYEKEE (reference sequence). The CDR3 contains 14 residues. V was shortened by 7 bases and J by 6 bases, with 17 bases between the two germline ends. CDR3 in amino acids: CASYSGGGGNEQFF. For the CDR3, the DNA is TGTGCCAGCTATTCAGGAGGGGGAGGCAATGAGCAGTTCTTC. Together with reference TRBV5-5 and TRBJ2-1, the CDR3 gives the full variable domain: DAGVTQSPTHLIKTRGQQVTLRCSPISGHKSVSWYQQVLGQGPQFIFQYYEKEERGRGNFPDRFSARQFPNYSSELNVNALLLGDSALYLCASYSGGGGNEQFFGPGTRLTVL.

This clonotype came up many times. The V and J genes are TRBV6-2 or TRBV6-3 and TRBJ1-6, with D tentatively TRBD1 (6 bases). The CDR3 covers 15 residues. Trimming removed 3 bases at V and 10 bases at J, with 16 bases between. Germline lookup yields CDR1 MNHEY and CDR2 SVGEGT. CDR3 bases: TGTGCCAGCAGTTATCCCGGGGGCGCAGGATCACCCCTCCACTTT. Protein product: CASSYPGGAGSPLHF.

This clonotype appeared a few times. A much larger clone sits a single nucleotide away, making a read error possible. The chain employs TRBV7-9 and TRBJ2-1; the match to TRBD1 covers 10 bases. Germline values: CDR1 SEHNR, CDR2 FQNEAQ (reference sequence). The CDR3 covers 15 residues. In DNA form, the CDR3 reads TGTGCCAGCAGCCCGACAGGGGGCAGATACAATGACCAGTTCTTC. It is translated as CASSPTGGRYNDQFF.